The 17 T cell receptor beta chains in this list originate from one sample, sequenced in a study of technical replicates of blood from a few donors. The table came from immunoSEQ multiplex PCR; TCRdb's copy has only in-frame clones and leaves some out. The sample lists roughly 80,000 clones, approximately 91% occurring once. Sequenced sample: T cells isolated from PBMCs. These TCRs come from a human donor in good health.

V and J are TRBV11-1 and TRBJ1-4, with 9 nucleotides matching TRBD1. This CDR3 has 14 residues. Germline V CDR1 and CDR2: SGHAT, FQDESV (reference sequence). Trimming removed 5 bases from V and 7 bases from J; junction bases left unmatched: 5. The CDR3 loop reads CASSPDRGGEKLFF. The CDR3 coding sequence is TGTGCCAGCAGCCCGGACAGGGGAGGTGAAAAACTGTTTTTT.

The rearrangement joins TRBV6-5 to TRBJ2-2; D is possibly TRBD2 (5 bases). Germline CDR1 reads MNHEY; CDR2 reads SVGAGI. Trimming shortened V by 7 bases and J by 1 base, and 10 bases separated the two germline ends. This CDR3 has 14 residues. The CDR3 spells CASMRGMNTGELFF. CDR3 in DNA: TGTGCCAGCATGCGAGGGATGAACACCGGGGAGCTGTTTTTT.

The V and J genes are TRBV7-2 and TRBJ2-7; the match to TRBD2 covers 11 bases. Germline CDR1 SGHTA, CDR2 FQGNSA. V dropped 1 base and J dropped 6; count of bases not matched to a gene: 5. CDR3 length equals 15 residues. CDR3 in DNA: TGTGCCAGCAGCTTAGTCGGGCTAGCGGGAGGCGAGCAGTACTTC. Translation: CASSLVGLAGGEQYF. Variable domain in full (rest from reference TRBV7-2 and TRBJ2-7): GAGVSQSPSNKVTEKGKDVELRCDPISGHTALYWYRQSLGQGLEFLIYFQGNSAPDKSGLPSDRFSAERTGGSVSTLTIQRTQQEDSAVYLCASSLVGLAGGEQYFGPGTRLTVT.

The chain joins TRBV19 to TRBJ2-5; D may be TRBD1 (6 bases). V dropped 4 bases and J dropped 1 base, with 10 bases sitting between them. Germline CDR1 reads LNHDA; CDR2 reads SQIVND (reference sequence). The CDR3 covers 14 residues. For the CDR3, the DNA is TGTGCCAGTAGTAACACAGGGACCCAAGAGACCCAGTACTTC. This encodes CASSNTGTQETQYF.

The chain combines TRBV5-8 with TRBJ2-4; perhaps TRBD1 as D (6 bases). CDR1 is SGHTS and CDR2 is YDEGEE in the germline V gene. Trimming shortened V by 8 bases and J by 4 bases, and 13 bases separated the two germline ends. The CDR3 has 13 amino acids. The CDR3 DNA sequence: TGTGCCAGGACCCAGGACAGTAAAAACATTCAGTACTTC. This translates into CARTQDSKNIQYF.

This clone occurred once. This chain joins TRBV7-2 and TRBJ1-2; D is ambiguous. With 5 bases removed from V and 5 bases from J, the gap between germline ends came to 12 bases. The CDR3 covers 13 residues. CDR1 and CDR2 (germline): SGHTA, FQGNSA. The chain's CDR3 is CASSPQLSYGYTF. The CDR3 DNA reads TGTGCCAGCAGCCCACAGCTATCTTATGGCTACACCTTC.

This rearrangement joins TRBV9 to TRBJ2-3; 13 positions match TRBD2. Germline lookup yields CDR1 SGDLS and CDR2 YYNGEE. The CDR3 totals 15 residues. With 4 bases clipped from V and 10 bases from J, the junction kept 9 bases outside the gene matches. Here the CDR3 DNA reads TGTGCCAGCAGCTCAGAGGAACTAGCGGGAGGGTCGCAGTATTTT. This codes for CASSSEELAGGSQYF.

CDR3 coding DNA: TGTGCCAGCTCCAGGGGAAGAGAGCAGTTCTTC. Its translation is CASSRGREQFF. This chain links TRBV6-1 with TRBJ2-1; TRBD1 is a possible D gene (6 bases). The CDR3 runs 11 residues. Per germline, CDR1 MNHNS and CDR2 SASEGT. The ends were cut back, 8 bases at V and 10 bases at J, with 12 bases in the middle.

J is TRBJ2-2 and V is TRBV2, with 8 bases lining up with TRBD2. Trimming cost V 6 bases and J 5 bases; bases outside gene matches: 8. The CDR3 sequence is 15 residues long. Germline CDR1 reads SNHLY; CDR2 reads FYNNEI. CDR3 residues: CASSLAGGGTGELFF. The DNA for the CDR3 is TGTGCCAGCAGCCTGGCGGGAGGAGGAACCGGGGAGCTGTTTTTT. Filled out from reference TRBV2 and TRBJ2-2, the complete variable domain reads EPEVTQTPSHQVTQMGQEVILRCVPISNHLYFYWYRQILGQKVEFLVSFYNNEISEKSEIFDDQFSVERPDGSNFTLKIRSTKLEDSAMYFCASSLAGGGTGELFFGEGSRLTVL.

The chain joins TRBV19 to TRBJ1-1; a possible D gene is TRBD1 (5 bases). Germline V gives CDR1 LNHDA, CDR2 SQIVND (reference sequence). CDR3 size: 13 residues. The V end was cut by 5 bases, the J end by 4 bases, with 11 bases between. CDR3 sequence (DNA): TGTGCCAGTAGTCCAGGGTTGGGCACTGAAGCTTTCTTT. Its translation: CASSPGLGTEAFF. The full variable domain, in which reference TRBV19 and TRBJ1-1 provide the parts outside the CDR3, is DGGITQSPKYLFRKEGQNVTLSCEQNLNHDAMYWYRQDPGQGLRLIYYSQIVNDFQKGDIAEGYSVSREKKESFPLTVTSAQKNPTAFYLCASSPGLGTEAFFGQGTRLTVV.

The V call is TRBV16, the J call TRBJ2-2, with a possible D match to TRBD2 (6 bases). The germline V and J ends were trimmed by 0 bases and 1 base, with 12 bases remaining between them. Germline-derived CDR1 and CDR2 are KGHSY and FQNENV. This CDR3 region has 17 residues. The CDR3 nucleotides read TGTGCCAGCAGCCAATCCGCGACTAGAATGAACACCGGGGAGCTGTTTTTT. This sequence encodes CASSQSATRMNTGELFF. Complete variable domain (other parts from reference TRBV16 and TRBJ2-2): GEEVAQTPKHLVRGEGQKAKLYCAPIKGHSYVFWYQQVLKNEFKFLISFQNENVFDETGMPKERFSAKCLPNSPCSLEIQATKLEDSAVYFCASSQSATRMNTGELFFGEGSRLTVL.

The chain recombines TRBV19 with TRBJ1-2, with D uncertain. Trimming left V 9 bases short and J 8 bases short, with 16 bases between. This CDR3 is 12 amino acids long. Germline loops: CDR1 LNHDA, CDR2 SQIVND (reference sequence). CDR3: CASANFSWGYTF. The CDR3 bases are TGTGCCAGCGCTAATTTCTCTTGGGGCTACACCTTC.

V usage is TRBV28 and J usage is TRBJ1-4; D gene uncertain. Germline-derived CDR1 and CDR2 are MDHEN and SYDVKM. The V end lost 8 bases, the J end lost 7 bases, and 20 bases lay between the germline ends. This CDR3 region has 15 residues. The CDR3 loop is CASSLWREEGEKLFF. Here the CDR3 DNA reads TGTGCCAGCTCACTATGGCGGGAGGAGGGTGAAAAACTGTTTTTT.

This sequence joins TRBV11-2 and TRBJ1-4, with D tentatively TRBD1 (5 bases). The V end was cut by 7 bases, the J end by 4 bases, with 13 bases between. CDR3 length equals 14 residues. Germline CDR1 SGHAT, CDR2 FQNNGV. CDR3 protein: CASTKGPNNEKLFF. The CDR3 DNA reads as TGTGCCAGCACAAAGGGGCCAAATAATGAAAAACTGTTTTTT.

The V call is TRBV4-1, the J call TRBJ2-7; D is undetermined. The CDR3 is 13 amino acids. Germline V gives CDR1 MGHRA, CDR2 YSYEKL. Trimming took off 4 bases at V and 1 base at J, with 8 bases between the two ends. The CDR3 sequence is CASSPRWSYEQYF. CDR3 nucleotide sequence: TGCGCCAGCAGCCCCCGGTGGTCCTACGAGCAGTACTTC.

The chain is built from TRBV28 and TRBJ2-2, with TRBD2 identical over 10 bases. The V segment lost 6 bases and the J segment 6 bases; nucleotides outside the gene matches: 7. CDR1 is MDHEN, CDR2 SYDVKM, per germline. The CDR3 spans 15 residues. The CDR3 protein is CASRFPSGSAGELFF. The CDR3 nucleotides read TGTGCCAGCAGATTTCCTAGCGGGAGTGCCGGGGAGCTGTTTTTT. Using reference TRBV28 and TRBJ2-2 for the parts outside the CDR3, the full variable domain is DVKVTQSSRYLVKRTGEKVFLECVQDMDHENMFWYRQDPGLGLRLIYFSYDVKMKEKGDIPEGYSVSREKKERFSLILESASTNQTSMYLCASRFPSGSAGELFFGEGSRLTVL.

The genes are TRBV5-1 and TRBJ1-2, with D tentatively TRBD1 (6 bases). This CDR3 has 13 amino acids. CDR1 and CDR2 from the germline V gene are SGHRS and YFSETQ. V lost 8 bases and J 6 bases, leaving 17 bases between the germline ends. The CDR3 reads CASRYRVRDGYTF. CDR3 DNA: TGCGCCAGTCGATACAGGGTAAGGGATGGCTACACCTTC.